This T cell receptor (beta chain) was obtained from a study of T cells after yellow fever vaccination. In making TCR cDNA, 5'RACE template switching added a universal primer site and UMIs to it. TCRdb used MiXCR to reprocess the 5' RACE reads, holding one entry per CDR3 protein. The table shows 500,000 to 650,000 distinct CDR3 sequences, with around 17% occurring only once. Overall study results and limits: Repertoires sorted by FACS could include abundant clonotypes that are contaminants from the bulk population. Reappearance after the booster was observed for most primary-vaccination clones (roughly 95% CD4, about 90% CD8).

A few counts support this clonotype. No antigen is known for it. The V end lost 2 bases, the J end lost 0 bases, and 12 bases lay between the germline ends. The CDR3 spans 17 residues. Germline V gene sequence: CDR1 SGHDT, CDR2 YYEEEE. The V and J genes are TRBV5-6 and TRBJ2-6; D gene uncertain. This receptor was obtained from a man aged 18 to 30 who received the YFV17D yellow fever vaccine. The specimen was PBMCs, collected 5 days after the first yellow fever vaccination. The CDR3 is CASSLGVRLSGANVLTF. In DNA form, the CDR3 reads TGTGCCAGCAGCTTAGGCGTCAGGCTCTCTGGGGCCAACGTCCTGACTTTC.